This is a list of T cell receptor beta chains from one sample in a study of cytomegalovirus exposure and HLA in healthy donors. The method was immunoSEQ multiplex PCR; TCRdb's version includes in-frame clones alone and lacks a portion of them. This sample has 85,000 to 120,000 clones, with 60% to 85% found just once. Sample: PBMCs. The receptors were sampled from a male donor in good health and CMV-seropositive. CDR3s include the opening cysteine and the closing phenylalanine or tryptophan. The order of the fields is D gene, J gene, V gene, clone size, CDR3 DNA, CDR3 protein. A D gene is named only where the DNA matches it firmly. Clone size is stated in some rows and not others, as once, few, many or a class when expanded.

TRBD1 | TRBJ1-1 | TRBV19 | NA | TGTGCCAGTAGTTGGGGGACAGGGGGTCTCGCTTTCTTT | CASSWGTGGLAFF
TRBD2 | TRBJ2-7 | TRBV27 | NA | TGTGCCAGCAGTTTGCTAGCGGGAGAGAAATACGAGCAGTACTTC | CASSLLAGEKYEQYF
NA | TRBJ1-2 | TRBV27 | NA | TGTGCCAGCAGCGCGGAGGGGCTAGTCCATGGCTACACCTTC | CASSAEGLVHGYTF
NA | TRBJ1-2 | TRBV15 | NA | TGTGCCACCAGCAGAACAGGAAACTATGGCTACACCTTC | CATSRTGNYGYTF
NA | TRBJ2-2 | TRBV19 | few | TGTGCCAGTAGATCAGCGGGCGCGAACACCGGGGAGCTGTTTTTT | CASRSAGANTGELFF
TRBD2 | TRBJ2-5 | TRBV5-1 | NA | TGCGCCAGCAGCGGGGGACTAGCGGGAGACCCGTGGGAGACCCAGTACTTC | CASSGGLAGDPWETQYF
TRBD2 | TRBJ2-7 | TRBV28 | NA | TGTGCCAGCAGTTCCCAGACTAGCTTTTACGAGCAGTACTTC | CASSSQTSFYEQYF
TRBD2 | TRBJ2-3 | TRBV7-9 | once | TGTGCCAGCAGCTCGGGACTAGCGGGTTCTGGGGATACGCAGTATTTT | CASSSGLAGSGDTQYF
TRBD1 | TRBJ1-5 | TRBV10-1 | NA | TGCGCCAGCAGTATAGAAGGGGGCCAGGAGAGGGGCTGTTGGGAGGGCAATCAGCCCCAGCATTTT | CASSIEGGQERGCWEGNQPQHF
NA | TRBJ1-4 | TRBV10-2 | once | TGCGCCAGCAAGACAGACGCTAATGAAAAACTGTTTTTT | CASKTDANEKLFF
NA | TRBJ2-6 | TRBV30 | NA | TGTGCCTGGAGACTACAACGGGCCAACGTCCTGACTTTC | CAWRLQRANVLTF
NA | TRBJ2-3 | TRBV11-3 | NA | TGTGCCAGCAGCTTAGCGGCCGGGTACACAGATACGCAGTATTTT | CASSLAAGYTDTQYF
NA | TRBJ2-7 | TRBV7-2 | NA | TGTGCCAGCAGCTTAGAAGGAGGGCACCTGGAGCAGTACTTC | CASSLEGGHLEQYF
NA | TRBJ2-3 | TRBV19 | NA | TGTGCCAGTAAGCGGGTGGGGGGGCTCTTAGGCACAGATACGCAGTATTTT | CASKRVGGLLGTDTQYF
NA | TRBJ2-7 | TRBV13 | NA | TGTGCCAGCAGCTTAGGACAGTTCTACGAGCAGTACTTC | CASSLGQFYEQYF
TRBD2 | TRBJ2-1 | TRBV7-3 | once | TGTGCCAGCAGCGAGAGCGGGAGCCTCCTCCAGTTCTTC | CASSESGSLLQFF
TRBD1 | TRBJ1-2 | TRBV5-5 | NA | TGTGCCAGCAGCTGGGACAGAGATTATGGCTACACCTTC | CASSWDRDYGYTF
NA | TRBJ1-2 | TRBV6-5 | NA | TGTGCCAGCAGCCCTTACAGGTTCCCCCTCTACACCTTC | CASSPYRFPLYTF
NA | TRBJ2-5 | TRBV29-1 | few | TGCAGCGTTGGATGGCAGGGGTGGGAGACCCAGTACTTC | CSVGWQGWETQYF
NA | TRBJ2-7 | TRBV28 | NA | TGTGCCAGCGGATTCGGAGACGAGCAGTACTTC | CASGFGDEQYF
TRBD2 | TRBJ2-3 | TRBV5-1 | few | TGCGCCAGCAGCTTAGGGCGGGGGGGCGCAGATACGCAGTATTTT | CASSLGRGGADTQYF
NA | TRBJ2-7 | TRBV6-1 | NA | TGTGCCAGCAGTCAACGGGACTGGACCTACGAGCAGTACTTC | CASSQRDWTYEQYF
NA | TRBJ1-2 | TRBV9 | NA | TGTGCCAGCAGCGTTTCCCCCTCGTCCACGGGGGAAGGCTACACCTTC | CASSVSPSSTGEGYTF
NA | TRBJ2-3 | TRBV11-2 | once | TGTGCCAGCAGCTTAGGCTCCGCGAGCACAGATACGCAGTATTTT | CASSLGSASTDTQYF
NA | TRBJ1-1 | TRBV13 | NA | TGTGCCAGCAGCGTTACGGAGACAGGGAACACTGAAGCTTTCTTT | CASSVTETGNTEAFF
TRBD2 | TRBJ2-1 | TRBV11-1 | NA | TGTGCCAGCAGCCCGGGACCCGGGACTAGCGGCTACAATGAGCAGTTCTTC | CASSPGPGTSGYNEQFF
TRBD2 | TRBJ2-2 | TRBV5-6 | few | TGTGCCAGCAGCTTGGTTACTAGCGGGGGTAACACCGGGGAGCTGTTTTTT | CASSLVTSGGNTGELFF
NA | TRBJ2-1 | TRBV7-3 | few | TGTGCCAGCAGCTTACCGCTCACCGGTGAGCAGTTCTTC | CASSLPLTGEQFF
TRBD1 | TRBJ2-7 | TRBV4-3 | NA | TGCGCCAGCAGCCAAGAGTGGGGACAGGGGGGGTACGAGCAGTACTTC | CASSQEWGQGGYEQYF
TRBD1 | TRBJ2-7 | TRBV4-2 | NA | TGTGCCAGCAGCCAAGGGCCGGGACAGGGGGCTTACGAGCAGTACTTC | CASSQGPGQGAYEQYF
NA | TRBJ1-1 | TRBV7-9 | NA | TGTGCCAGCAGCTCTTTAAAGCCGTCCCCTTTTGAGAACACTGAAGCTTTCTTT | CASSSLKPSPFENTEAFF
TRBD2 | TRBJ2-2 | TRBV29-1 | NA | TGCAGCGTTGAAGACTCCCGCACTAGCGGGACTTCTTCGAACACCGGGGAGCTGTTTTTT | CSVEDSRTSGTSSNTGELFF
TRBD1 | TRBJ1-5 | TRBV6-1 | NA | TGTGCCAGCAGGGACAGGGGGAATACAGGGCAGCCCCAGAATTTT | CASRDRGNTGQPQNF
TRBD2 | TRBJ2-1 | TRBV6-5 | few | TGTGCCAGCAGTTACTGGCGGGGGGGCTCCTACAATGAGCAGTTCTTC | CASSYWRGGSYNEQFF
NA | TRBJ1-2 | TRBV10-3 | NA | TGTGCCATCAAAACGGACTATGGCTACACCTTC | CAIKTDYGYTF
TRBD1 | TRBJ1-1 | TRBV6-5 | NA | TGTGCCAGCAGTTTAAACAGGGGGCACACTGAAGCTTTCTTT | CASSLNRGHTEAFF
NA | TRBJ2-3 | TRBV5-1 | NA | TGCGCCTCCGGGGGTCGTGGGGGGGCCACAGATACGCAGTATTTT | CASGGRGGATDTQYF
TRBD2 | TRBJ2-7 | TRBV30 | NA | TGTGCCGCCCAACTAGCGGAGGGCTACGAGCAGTACTTC | CAAQLAEGYEQYF
NA | TRBJ1-2 | TRBV29-1 | few | TGCAGCGTTTATTCAGGGTATGGCTACACCTTC | CSVYSGYGYTF
NA | TRBJ1-2 | TRBV9 | NA | TGTGCCAGCAGCGCCGAGATGCAGGTAGTGGCTTATGGCTACACCTTC | CASSAEMQVVAYGYTF
TRBD1 | TRBJ1-2 | TRBV2 | NA | TGTGCCAGCACTTCCACTTGGACAGGGTTTTATGGCTACACCTTC | CASTSTWTGFYGYTF
TRBD2 | TRBJ2-1 | TRBV10-2 | few | TGCGCCAGCAGTGAGTCGGAAAACCTAGCGGGGACGGATGAGCAGTTCTTC | CASSESENLAGTDEQFF
NA | TRBJ2-1 | TRBV5-6 | NA | TGTGCCAGCAGCTTGGAGCGTGTGCAGTTCTTC | CASSLERVQFF
TRBD1 | TRBJ2-7 | TRBV19 | NA | TGTGCCAGTAGGGGGACAGGGCAAAGCTACGAGCAGTACTTC | CASRGTGQSYEQYF
TRBD2 | TRBJ2-4 | TRBV18 | NA | TGTGCCAGCTCACCTAGCGGGGTAGAAAACATTCAGTACTTC | CASSPSGVENIQYF
NA | TRBJ2-7 | TRBV11-2 | NA | TGTGCCAGCAGCTTATCCTCAGGGTCGGACGAGCAGTACTTC | CASSLSSGSDEQYF
TRBD2 | TRBJ2-1 | TRBV12-5 | NA | TGTGCTAGTGCCGTAGCGGGATCTACCTACAATGAGCAGTTCTTC | CASAVAGSTYNEQFF
NA | TRBJ2-3 | TRBV7-6 | NA | TGTGCCAGCAGCTTTGATCTGGGGCCAGATACGCAGTATTTT | CASSFDLGPDTQYF
TRBD2 | TRBJ2-4 | TRBV15 | NA | TGTGCCACCAGCAGAGATAGGGCTAGCGGGAAAAACATTCAGTACTTC | CATSRDRASGKNIQYF
NA | TRBJ2-1 | TRBV5-4 | NA | TGTGCCAGCAGCTTGGGGACAGCGACCTACAATGAGCAGTTCTTC | CASSLGTATYNEQFF